This T cell receptor (beta chain) was sequenced in a study of T cell repertoires in cytomegalovirus infection. Study in general: Selection of CMV epitopes for the study included recently identified HLA-C-restricted and well-studied HLA-B-restricted ones.

Study-level results: Accumulated public TCR beta family frequency recognized individuals carrying CMV together with the relevant HLA.

This CDR3 contains 17 residues. The germline gives CDR1 MNHEY, CDR2 SVGEGT. V trimming: 0 bases; J trimming: 1 base; junction bases outside the gene matches: 6. About this clonotype: Antigen unknown.

TCRdb reanalysed the reads using MiXCR and keeps one entry per CDR3 protein. Among more than 300,000 distinct CDR3 sequences listed, about 35% were seen once. The chain carries TRBV6-2 or TRBV6-3 and TRBJ2-1; 7 bases align to TRBD1. The sequences come from cultured PBMCs, collected from culture after CMV antigen stimulation. This TCR was recovered from a human donor in good health (CMV status not recorded). Some clones in this sample may be carry-over from other donors' samples. The CDR3 loop reads CASSYSRGRLSYNEQFF. The CDR3 nucleotides read TGTGCCAGCAGTTACTCGAGGGGGCGACTATCCTACAATGAGCAGTTCTTC.